The rows below give T cell receptor beta chains drawn from one sample of a study of cytomegalovirus exposure and HLA in healthy donors. Clones were sequenced by immunoSEQ multiplex PCR, and TCRdb holds only the in-frame ones, with some missing. The data hold about 130,000 clones, with around 83% observed a single time. Source material: PBMCs. These receptor sequences come from a woman under 40 in good health and CMV-seropositive. CDR3s include the opening cysteine and the closing phenylalanine or tryptophan. The D gene is left open where the match is weak. Clone sizes are given selectively: once, few, many, or a class where the clone is expanded.

j_call	d_call	clone_size	v_call	cdr3_length	cdr3_aa	cdr3_nt
TRBJ2-7	-	-	TRBV7-9	11	CASSSYYEQYF	TGTGCCAGCAGCTCTTATTACGAGCAGTACTTC
TRBJ1-2	TRBD1	once	TRBV7-3	13	CASSYGQGEGYTF	TGTGCCAGCAGCTACGGACAGGGGGAAGGCTACACCTTC
TRBJ1-2	-	-	TRBV4-1	15	CASSQESVGSYGYTF	TGCGCCAGCAGCCAAGAGTCAGTCGGGTCCTATGGCTACACCTTC
TRBJ2-1	-	-	TRBV5-6	13	CASSLEQSNEQFF	TGTGCCAGCAGCTTGGAACAGAGCAATGAGCAGTTCTTC
TRBJ1-6	-	-	TRBV7-8	14	CASSLQEYNSPLHF	TGTGCCAGCAGCCTACAGGAGTATAATTCACCCCTCCACTTT
TRBJ1-2	TRBD1	-	TRBV28	14	CASRPGTGAGGYTF	TGTGCCAGCAGGCCCGGAACAGGGGCGGGGGGCTACACCTTC
TRBJ1-2	-	-	TRBV19	13	CASTPGQGYGYTF	TGTGCCAGTACCCCCGGGCAGGGTTATGGCTACACCTTC
TRBJ1-6	-	-	TRBV2	15	CASSEVAPGDSPLHF	TGTGCCAGCAGTGAAGTGGCACCCGGAGATTCACCCCTCCACTTT
TRBJ2-7	-	-	TRBV11-2	14	CASSWGGQNYEQYF	TGTGCCAGCAGTTGGGGCGGACAGAACTACGAGCAGTACTTC
TRBJ2-7	-	few	TRBV18	13	CASSPPGSYEQYF	TGTGCCAGCTCACCACCGGGGAGCTACGAGCAGTACTTC
TRBJ2-5	-	-	TRBV10-3	14	CAISESQGRETQYF	TGTGCCATCAGTGAGTCGCAAGGGAGAGAGACCCAGTACTTC
TRBJ2-5	-	-	TRBV9	15	CASSVYGELQETQYF	TGTGCCAGCAGCGTGTACGGGGAACTACAAGAGACCCAGTACTTC
TRBJ1-1	-	-	TRBV7-8	13	CASSLGGGTEAFF	TGTGCCAGCAGCTTAGGAGGGGGTACTGAAGCTTTCTTT
TRBJ2-1	TRBD2	-	TRBV2	15	CASRAKGGGVNEQFF	TGTGCCAGCAGGGCAAAAGGCGGGGGGGTTAATGAGCAGTTCTTC
TRBJ2-7	-	-	TRBV10-3	14	CAISESQYRDEQYF	TGTGCCATCAGTGAGTCGCAATACAGGGACGAGCAGTACTTC
TRBJ1-1	TRBD1	-	TRBV10-3	14	CAISEGTENTEAFF	TGTGCCATCAGTGAAGGGACAGAGAACACTGAAGCTTTCTTT
TRBJ2-3	-	-	TRBV5-6	13	CASRAQNTDTQYF	TGTGCCAGCAGGGCACAAAACACAGATACGCAGTATTTT
TRBJ2-7	TRBD1	-	TRBV19	13	CASSIQGVSEQYF	TGTGCCAGTAGTATACAGGGGGTCAGTGAGCAGTACTTC
TRBJ1-5	TRBD1	-	TRBV6-6	15	CASSYTGVSNQPQHF	TGTGCCAGCAGTTACACAGGGGTTAGCAATCAGCCCCAGCATTTT
TRBJ2-2	-	-	TRBV2	13	CASSVSGAGELFF	TGTGCCAGCAGTGTTTCAGGGGCCGGGGAGCTGTTTTTT
TRBJ1-1	-	-	TRBV19	14	CASSMSFMNTEAFF	TGTGCCAGTAGTATGAGCTTTATGAACACTGAAGCTTTCTTT
TRBJ2-2	TRBD1	-	TRBV7-3	15	CASSRDRADTGELFF	TGTGCCAGCAGCAGGGACAGGGCGGACACCGGGGAGCTGTTTTTT
TRBJ1-2	-	-	TRBV28	13	CASSTQNNYGYTF	TGTGCCAGCAGCACCCAGAATAACTATGGCTACACCTTC
TRBJ1-2	TRBD1	-	TRBV6-4	15	CASSDSTGGSKGYTF	TGTGCCAGCAGTGACAGCACAGGGGGTTCGAAAGGCTACACCTTC
TRBJ2-2	TRBD2	-	TRBV15	15	CATSSGLANTGELFF	TGTGCCACCAGCTCGGGACTAGCGAACACCGGGGAGCTGTTTTTT
TRBJ1-2	-	few	TRBV5-1	14	CASSLAGGRDGYTF	TGCGCCAGCAGCTTGGCCGGGGGTAGGGATGGCTACACCTTC
TRBJ1-1	-	few	TRBV25-1	13	CASSEGANTEAFF	TGTGCCAGCAGTGAGGGAGCGAACACTGAAGCTTTCTTT
TRBJ2-1	TRBD2	-	TRBV5-1	15	CASTSGGDSYNEQFF	TGCGCCAGCACTAGCGGGGGGGACTCCTACAATGAGCAGTTCTTC
TRBJ2-7	TRBD2	-	TRBV6-1	14	CASKQAGVSYEQYF	TGTGCCAGCAAGCAAGCGGGGGTCTCCTACGAGCAGTACTTC
TRBJ1-1	-	-	TRBV5-1	13	CASSGSWNTEAFF	TGCGCCAGCAGCGGTAGCTGGAACACTGAAGCTTTCTTT
TRBJ2-3	TRBD2	-	TRBV29-1	15	CSVSGQREALDTQYF	TGCAGCGTTAGCGGGCAGCGGGAGGCCCTAGATACGCAGTATTTT
TRBJ2-7	TRBD2	few	TRBV5-8	17	CASSLGLAGGPGDEQYF	TGTGCCAGCAGCTTGGGACTAGCGGGGGGGCCAGGGGACGAGCAGTACTTC
TRBJ2-5	TRBD1	few	TRBV10-3	15	CAISASGTGEETQYF	TGTGCCATCAGCGCCTCCGGGACAGGTGAAGAGACCCAGTACTTC
TRBJ1-4	-	-	TRBV2	11	CASRLSEKLFF	TGTGCCAGCAGGCTCAGTGAAAAACTGTTTTTT
TRBJ1-5	-	-	TRBV6-1	13	CASSAGGEQPQHF	TGTGCCAGCAGTGCCGGTGGAGAACAGCCCCAGCATTTT
TRBJ2-7	-	-	TRBV7-8	15	CASSLEYAVYYEQYF	TGTGCCAGCAGCCTCGAGTACGCGGTTTACTACGAGCAGTACTTC
TRBJ2-3	-	once	TRBV7-9	14	CASSSPLVTDTQYF	TGTGCCAGCAGCTCTCCCCTCGTTACAGATACGCAGTATTTT
TRBJ1-2	TRBD1	once	TRBV19	14	CASSIGDRGHGYTF	TGTGCCAGTAGTATAGGGGACAGGGGGCATGGCTACACCTTC
TRBJ2-5	-	-	TRBV30	14	CAWSSAAGQETQYF	TGTGCCTGGAGTAGTGCCGCAGGGCAAGAGACCCAGTACTTC
TRBJ2-7	-	-	TRBV28	13	CASSLTGDYEQYF	TGTGCCAGCAGTTTAACGGGGGACTACGAGCAGTACTTC